This paragraph reports one TCR beta chain. The antigen remains undetermined. These data originate in a study of T cells in localized non-small cell lung cancer. Repertoires were generated with immunoSEQ multiplex PCR, while TCRdb's copy carries only in-frame clones and drops some. The sample consists of roughly 61,000 clones, roughly 80% of them appearing once. Study-wide results and caveats: Greater T cell density in blood accompanied longer overall survival. There were a median around 57 of the top 100 tumor clones appearing in adjacent lung.

The sequence was obtained from a man aged 40 to 70 with stage II lung adenocarcinoma. Sequencing was performed on PBMCs, taken before any cancer treatment.

CDR3: CASSAVNSPLHF. The CDR3 nucleotides read TGTGCCAGCAGTGCAGTCAATTCACCCCTCCACTTT. V is TRBV25-1 and J is TRBJ1-6; unclear D gene. Germline V gene sequence: CDR1 MGHDK, CDR2 SYGVNS. Trimming took 4 bases from V and 7 from J, leaving 5 bases between them. The CDR3 totals 12 residues.